The 2 T cell receptor beta chains below come from one sample, sequenced in a study of shared clonotypes between healthy human individuals (TCRdb year 2020). The library was built by means of the immunoSEQ multiplex PCR assay. Drawn from immuneACCESS, this table holds only the in-frame rearrangements with V and J called that TCRdb kept. Clones are partly lost; checked studies trace under half to an unresolved V gene and leave the rest unexplained. The sample data list about 530,000 clones, and nearly 80% of these were observed just once. The ten largest make up roughly an eighth of the sample. Sample: PBMCs. These receptors came from a woman between 40 and 55 years old in good health. Some clones in this sample may be carry-over from other donors' samples.

The chain employs TRBV5-1 and TRBJ1-4; D is unclear. V was trimmed by 4 bases and J by 7 bases, leaving 14 bases between them. This CDR3 is 14 amino acids long. Per the germline V gene, CDR1 is SGHRS and CDR2 is YFSETQ. CDR3: CASSPSGGREKLFF. The CDR3 DNA sequence: TGCGCCAGCAGCCCCTCCGGAGGGCGTGAAAAACTGTTTTTT.

As to this clone: Other DNA sequences in this specimen translate into the identical CDR3. V and J are TRBV5-1 and TRBJ2-2, with 7 bases that match TRBD1. The CDR3 extends over 15 amino acids. CDR1 SGHRS and CDR2 YFSETQ come from the germline V gene. With 0 bases clipped from V and 2 bases from J, the junction kept 1 base outside the gene matches. The CDR3 DNA reads TGCGCCAGCAGCTTGGGACAGGGAAACACCGGGGAGCTGTTTTTT. Translated, it gives CASSLGQGNTGELFF.